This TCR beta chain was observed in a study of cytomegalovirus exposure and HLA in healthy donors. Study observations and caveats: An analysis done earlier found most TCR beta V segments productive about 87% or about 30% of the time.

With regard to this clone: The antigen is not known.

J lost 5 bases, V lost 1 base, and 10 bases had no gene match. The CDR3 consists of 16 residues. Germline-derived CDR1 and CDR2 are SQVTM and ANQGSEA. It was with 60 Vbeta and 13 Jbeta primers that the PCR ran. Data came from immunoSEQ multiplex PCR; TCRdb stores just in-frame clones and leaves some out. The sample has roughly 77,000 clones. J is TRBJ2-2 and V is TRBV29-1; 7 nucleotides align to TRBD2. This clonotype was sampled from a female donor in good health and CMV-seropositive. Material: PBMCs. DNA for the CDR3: TGCAGCGTTGAAGGCGCCGGGGGGACCACAACCGGGGAGCTGTTTTTT. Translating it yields CSVEGAGGTTTGELFF.